This TCR beta chain emerged from a study of T-cell memory formation after mild COVID-19. TCRdb reprocessed the 5' RACE reads via MiXCR and lists one record per CDR3 protein. Of 250,000 to 300,000 distinct CDR3 sequences listed, less than 9.5% are singletons. Germline CDR1 is MGHRA and CDR2 is YSYEKL. J was trimmed by 14 bases and V by 0 bases; bases with no gene match: 18. This CDR3 contains 18 residues. The TCR sequence derives from a man between 18 and 29 years old who had mild COVID-19 (a few samples of this study predate the infection). Cell type and time point are not known. Input material: PBMCs or a T cell subset sorted from them (not recorded which). V is TRBV4-1 and J is TRBJ2-3, with TRBD2 matching 12 bases. CDR3 sequence: CASSQDPPLAGGGAKAYF. CDR3 nucleotide sequence: TGCGCCAGCAGCCAAGACCCGCCCCTAGCGGGGGGGGGAGCTAAGGCGTATTTT.